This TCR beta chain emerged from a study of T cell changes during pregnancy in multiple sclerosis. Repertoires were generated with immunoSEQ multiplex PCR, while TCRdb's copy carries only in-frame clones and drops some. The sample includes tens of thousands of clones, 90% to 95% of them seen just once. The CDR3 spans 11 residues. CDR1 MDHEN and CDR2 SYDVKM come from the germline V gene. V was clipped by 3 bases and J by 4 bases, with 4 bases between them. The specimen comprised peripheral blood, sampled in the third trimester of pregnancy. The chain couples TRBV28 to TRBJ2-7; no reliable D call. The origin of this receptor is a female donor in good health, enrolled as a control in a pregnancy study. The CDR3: CASSFIYEQYF. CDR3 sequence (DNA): TGTGCCAGCAGTTTTATTTACGAGCAGTACTTC. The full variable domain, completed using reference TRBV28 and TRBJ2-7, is DVKVTQSSRYLVKRTGEKVFLECVQDMDHENMFWYRQDPGLGLRLIYFSYDVKMKEKGDIPEGYSVSREKKERFSLILESASTNQTSMYLCASSFIYEQYFGPGTRLTVT.